A selection of T cell receptor beta chains follows, all from one sample in a study of tumor and adjacent non-tumor tissue in lung cancer. TCRdb re-called the multiplex PCR reads with MiXCR, one entry per CDR3 protein. The repertoire holds 48,000 or so distinct CDR3 sequences, with around 59% as singletons. Material for sequencing was distant non-tumor lung tissue. The source of these receptors is a woman in her 70s with non-small cell lung cancer. Each CDR3 is given with its conserved first and last residue. Fields, in order: V gene, clone size, J gene, D gene, CDR3 protein, CDR3 DNA. The D gene is left open where the match is weak. The listing skips clone size in some rows; elsewhere it reads once, few, many or a size class.

V: TRBV5-4
size: few
J: TRBJ2-4
D: -
CDR3: CVSSLEGGGREKNIQYF
DNA: TGTGTCAGCAGTTTGGAGGGTGGGGGTAGGGAGAAAAACATTCAGTACTTC

V: TRBV11-1
size: -
J: TRBJ2-7
D: TRBD2
CDR3: CASSLYTGTSGRSYEQCF
DNA: TGTGCCAGTAGCTTATATACAGGGACTAGCGGAAGATCCTACGAACAGTGCTTC

V: TRBV6-6
size: -
J: TRBJ2-2
D: -
CDR3: CASHDLVGGNAGELFF
DNA: TGTGCCAGCCACGACCTGGTAGGAGGTAACGCCGGGGAGCTGTTTTTT

V: TRBV20-1
size: -
J: TRBJ1-1
D: -
CDR3: CNANTGYGNTEAFF
DNA: TGCAATGCTAATACGGGGTATGGGAACACTGAAGCTTTCTTT

V: TRBV29-1
size: hyperexpanded
J: TRBJ2-1
D: -
CDR3: CSVEPGFTYNEQFF
DNA: TGCAGCGTCGAGCCCGGTTTTACCTACAATGAGCAGTTCTTC

V: TRBV5-1
size: once
J: TRBJ1-1
D: -
CDR3: CASSLDVSLNTEASF
DNA: TGCGCCAGCAGCCTGGATGTTTCACTGAACACTGAAGCTTCCTTT

V: TRBV4-2
size: -
J: TRBJ2-1
D: TRBD2
CDR3: CASSRGLAGEPLFF
DNA: TGTGCCAGCAGCCGAGGACTAGCGGGAGAGCCCCTGTTCTTC

V: TRBV6-1
size: -
J: TRBJ1-5
D: -
CDR3: CASTGTKEGNRPQHF
DNA: TGTGCCAGCACAGGGACTAAAGAAGGAAATCGGCCCCAGCATTTT

V: TRBV28
size: -
J: TRBJ2-2
D: -
CDR3: CASSSPSRPGELFF
DNA: TGTGCCAGCAGCTCACCGAGTAGACCCGGGGAGCTGTTTTTT

V: TRBV6-1
size: -
J: TRBJ1-1
D: -
CDR3: CASREGAWTEVFF
DNA: TGTGCCAGCAGAGAAGGCGCGTGGACTGAAGTTTTCTTT

V: TRBV10-1
size: many
J: TRBJ2-3
D: TRBD2
CDR3: CASSPGLAGSVGDTQYF
DNA: TGCGCCAGCAGCCCCGGACTAGCGGGATCGGTAGGGGATACGCAGTATTTT

V: TRBV11-2
size: -
J: TRBJ2-7
D: TRBD1
CDR3: CASSPRTGTEQYF
DNA: TGTGCCAGTAGCCCGCGGACAGGGACCGAGCAGTACTTC

V: TRBV29-1
size: once
J: TRBJ2-7
D: -
CDR3: CSVELDRPYEWYF
DNA: TGCAGCGTTGAACTCGACCGACCCTACGAGTGGTACTTC

V: TRBV6-2/TRBV6-3
size: medium-sized
J: TRBJ2-6
D: -
CDR3: CASSYSVSGANVLTF
DNA: TGTGCCAGCAGTTACTCGGTCTCTGGGGCCAACGTCCTGACTTTC

V: TRBV6-1
size: medium-sized
J: TRBJ2-1
D: TRBD2
CDR3: CASSEMREALYNEQFF
DNA: TGTGCCAGCAGTGAAATGCGGGAGGCCCTATACAATGAGCAGTTCTTC

V: TRBV5-1
size: few
J: TRBJ2-1
D: -
CDR3: CASSLSGTYNEQFF
DNA: TGCGCCAGCAGCTTGAGCGGAACCTACAATGAGCAGTTCTTC

V: TRBV7-2
size: once
J: TRBJ2-5
D: -
CDR3: CASNHDADGVTQYF
DNA: TGTGCCAGCAACCACGACGCGGACGGGGTGACCCAGTACTTC

V: TRBV6-1
size: once
J: TRBJ2-7
D: -
CDR3: CAGSEGGGARDCF
DNA: TGTGCCGGCAGTGAAGGGGGGGGAGCCCGGGATTGCTTC

V: TRBV5-1
size: few
J: TRBJ2-5
D: -
CDR3: CASSLASKYQETQYF
DNA: TGCGCCAGCAGCTTGGCTTCAAAATACCAAGAGACCCAGTACTTC

V: TRBV6-6
size: many
J: TRBJ1-5
D: -
CDR3: CASSEPRGGSNQPQHF
DNA: TGTGCCAGCAGCGAACCTAGAGGGGGGAGCAATCAGCCCCAGCATTTT

V: TRBV4-2
size: -
J: TRBJ1-2
D: -
CDR3: CASSPGDEGFYGYTF
DNA: TGTGCCAGCAGTCCTGGTGACGAGGGTTTCTATGGCTACACCTTC

V: TRBV4-1
size: -
J: TRBJ2-1
D: TRBD2
CDR3: CAGSPEGTSSTNEQSF
DNA: TGCGCCGGCAGCCCAGAAGGGACTAGCTCCACCAATGAGCAGTCCTTC

V: TRBV29-1
size: medium-sized
J: TRBJ2-7
D: TRBD1
CDR3: CSVGQGVPTGEQYF
DNA: TGCAGCGTTGGACAGGGGGTCCCTACCGGCGAGCAGTACTTC

V: TRBV28
size: many
J: TRBJ1-5
D: TRBD1
CDR3: CASSHLEGASNQPQHF
DNA: TGTGCCAGCAGTCACCTCGAGGGGGCAAGCAATCAGCCCCAGCATTTT

V: TRBV7-9
size: many
J: TRBJ1-2
D: -
CDR3: CASSPRTNGYTF
DNA: TGTGCCAGCAGCCCGAGGACAAATGGCTACACCTTC

V: TRBV6-1
size: few
J: TRBJ2-2
D: -
CDR3: CASSRTQERVNTGELFF
DNA: TGTGCCAGCAGCAGAACTCAGGAGAGGGTAAACACCGGGGAGCTGTTTTTT

V: TRBV10-1
size: -
J: TRBJ2-7
D: -
CDR3: CVSSESWAREQYF
DNA: TGCGTCAGCAGTGAATCGTGGGCCCGGGAGCAGTACTTC

V: TRBV4-2
size: -
J: TRBJ2-7
D: -
CDR3: CASNLVFIGLLVGLPSSYEQYF
DNA: TGTGCCAGCAACCTAGTTTTCATCGGATTACTAGTGGGATTACCGAGCTCCTACGAGCAGTACTTC

V: TRBV5-1
size: -
J: TRBJ1-2
D: -
CDR3: CASSQAIGRAGDGYTF
DNA: TGCGCCAGCAGCCAAGCAATCGGGAGAGCAGGGGATGGCTACACCTTC

V: TRBV6-6
size: -
J: TRBJ2-7
D: -
CDR3: CASSSGRRRKYF
DNA: TGTGCCAGCAGCTCAGGACGGAGAAGGAAGTACTTC

V: TRBV6-1
size: many
J: TRBJ1-1
D: TRBD1
CDR3: CATLDRGALNTEAFF
DNA: TGTGCCACCCTCGACAGGGGGGCGTTAAACACTGAAGCTTTCTTT

V: TRBV20-1
size: -
J: TRBJ2-5
D: TRBD2
CDR3: CSAGGPVLAGGETQYF
DNA: TGCAGTGCTGGCGGCCCGGTGTTAGCGGGAGGAGAGACCCAGTACTTC

V: TRBV29-1
size: medium-sized
J: TRBJ1-1
D: -
CDR3: CSVEGGGEGTEAFF
DNA: TGCAGCGTTGAAGGAGGAGGGGAGGGCACTGAAGCTTTCTTT